What follows are 20 T cell receptor beta chains derived from one specimen sequenced in a study of blood T cell repertoires in COVID-19. The repertoire was sequenced with immunoSEQ multiplex PCR; TCRdb's copy has only in-frame clones and lacks some. There are approximately 220,000 clones in the sample; 70% to 90% occur only once, and less than 5% lies in the top ten. The specimen was PBMCs or T cells enriched from blood (not recorded which). The receptors here all came from a woman aged 40 to 50 with acute COVID-19.

This chain joins TRBV5-1 and TRBJ2-7; D not resolved. Germline V gene lookup returns CDR1 SGHRS and CDR2 YFSETQ. V was clipped by 0 bases and J by 0 bases, with 4 bases between them. CDR3 length equals 13 residues. The CDR3 sequence is CASSLGYSYEQYF. DNA of the CDR3: TGCGCCAGCAGCTTGGGCTACTCCTACGAGCAGTACTTC.

A few counts support this clone. The chain joins TRBV19 to TRBJ2-7, with D possibly matching TRBD1 (5 bases). Deletions cut 5 bases from V and 0 bases from J, with 11 bases between. This CDR3 is 14 amino acids long. Germline V lookup: CDR1 LNHDA, CDR2 SQIVND (reference sequence). The CDR3 coding sequence is TGTGCCAGTAGTCGCCTAGACAGCTCCTACGAGCAGTACTTC. Amino acid sequence: CASSRLDSSYEQYF. Combining the CDR3 with reference TRBV19 and TRBJ2-7 gives the whole variable domain DGGITQSPKYLFRKEGQNVTLSCEQNLNHDAMYWYRQDPGQGLRLIYYSQIVNDFQKGDIAEGYSVSREKKESFPLTVTSAQKNPTAFYLCASSRLDSSYEQYFGPGTRLTVT.

The chain employs TRBV30 and TRBJ2-5, with D uncertain. CDR3 length equals 12 residues. Germline V gene data show CDR1 as GTSNPN and CDR2 as SVGIG (reference sequence). V was pared by 2 bases and J by 4 bases, with 8 bases between. The CDR3 DNA reads TGTGCCTGGAGTTTTTCCTCAGAGACCCAGTACTTC. This translates into CAWSFSSETQYF.

The chain recombines TRBV27 with TRBJ1-5; D gene ambiguous. The germline V gene encodes CDR1 MNHEY and CDR2 SMNVEV (reference sequence). The germline V and J ends were trimmed by 3 bases and 5 bases, with 5 bases remaining between them. The CDR3 is made up of 12 amino acids. CDR3 nucleotides: TGTGCCAGCAGTTTCCCTTATCAGCCCCAGCATTTT. It specifies CASSFPYQPQHF.

Here the CDR3 DNA reads TGCGCCAGCAGCCAAGATCAGGGACTAGCGAGTCGCACAGATACGCAGTATTTT. Protein: CASSQDQGLASRTDTQYF. J is TRBJ2-3 and V is TRBV4-1; 10 bases match TRBD2. CDR3 size: 18 residues. Unmatched junction bases numbered 7, after V lost 0 bases and J lost 1 base. Germline CDR1 is MGHRA and CDR2 is YSYEKL.

The rearrangement uses TRBV25-1 and TRBJ2-1; maybe TRBD2 (5 bases). Germline loops: CDR1 MGHDK, CDR2 SYGVNS. The CDR3 length is 18 residues. Trimming took 8 bases from V and 5 from J, leaving 28 bases between them. The CDR3 DNA sequence: TGTGCCAGCCGGAAAGACGTGGGGAGCGGAGAAGGGCACAATGAGCAGTTCTTC. It codes for CASRKDVGSGEGHNEQFF. Full variable domain (missing parts from reference TRBV25-1 and TRBJ2-1): EADIYQTPRYLVIGTGKKITLECSQTMGHDKMYWYQQDPGMELHLIHYSYGVNSTEKGDLSSESTVSRIRTEHFPLTLESARPSHTSQYLCASRKDVGSGEGHNEQFFGPGTRLTVL.

The chain joins TRBV10-1 to TRBJ1-1; 8 bases fit TRBD1. Germline V gives CDR1 WNHNN, CDR2 SYGVQD (reference sequence). This CDR3 spans 16 amino acids. Trimming removed 2 bases from V and 3 bases from J; junction bases left unmatched: 8. CDR3 DNA sequence: TGCGCCAGCAGTGAGGAGTCGGGACAGGTCGACACTGAAGCTTTCTTT. Residues: CASSEESGQVDTEAFF.

This clone was counted only a few times. V gene TRBV4-2 combines with J gene TRBJ2-1; 14 positions match TRBD2. The V gene end was trimmed by 3 bases and the J gene end by 0 bases; junction bases not matched to a gene: 1. CDR3 length equals 17 residues. Germline V lookup: CDR1 LGHNA, CDR2 YNFKEQ. CDR3 DNA: TGTGCCAGCAGCCAGGGGACTAGCGGGAGCTCCTACAATGAGCAGTTCTTC. It codes for CASSQGTSGSSYNEQFF.

The chain uses TRBV28 and TRBJ2-3, with a tentative D call TRBD2 (6 bases). Trimming removed 6 bases from V and 5 bases from J, with 18 bases in between. The CDR3 is 15 amino acids. Germline V gene data show CDR1 as MDHEN and CDR2 as SYDVKM. The CDR3 DNA reads as TGTGCCAGCAGCCCCCAAGGGAGGCGGGGAGATACGCAGTATTTT. Protein sequence: CASSPQGRRGDTQYF.

This clone was detected only a few times. This chain joins TRBV19 and TRBJ2-6; 9 nucleotides agree with TRBD1. The CDR3 has 18 residues. Germline V lookup: CDR1 LNHDA, CDR2 SQIVND (reference sequence). The ends lost 7 bases at V and 2 bases at J; junction bases unmatched: 12. CDR3 sequence (DNA): TGTGCCAGTAATCCGGGACAGGGACGGTCGGCTGGGGCCAACGTCCTGACTTTC. This gives the protein CASNPGQGRSAGANVLTF.

The chain has TRBV3-1 (or the pseudogene TRBV3-2) and TRBJ2-7, with 8 bases that match TRBD2. V was pared by 3 bases and J by 4 bases, with 20 bases of the junction left unmatched. The germline V gene has CDR1 LGHDT and CDR2 YNNKEL (reference sequence). The length of the CDR3 is 19 residues. CDR3: CASSQTRGGVAGHKYEQYF. In nucleotides, the CDR3 is TGTGCCAGCAGCCAGACCCGGGGAGGGGTAGCGGGACACAAATACGAGCAGTACTTC.

The chain links TRBV29-1 to TRBJ2-1, with 11 positions matching TRBD1. CDR3 length: 13 residues. V trimming: 4 bases; J trimming: 10 bases; junction bases outside the gene matches: 6. The germline V gene encodes CDR1 SQVTM and CDR2 ANQGSEA. The CDR3 region has the DNA TGCAGCGTTGCAGGACAGGGGGCGGGCGAGCAGTTCTTC. It encodes CSVAGQGAGEQFF.

A few counts support this clone. The chain recombines TRBV6-6 with TRBJ2-7; 9 bases line up with TRBD1. The germline V gene has CDR1 MNHNY and CDR2 SVGAGI (reference sequence). Trimming cost V 0 bases and J 4 bases; bases outside gene matches: 1. CDR3 length: 14 residues. CDR3 nucleotides: TGTGCCAGCAGTTACTCGGACAGGGGATACGAGCAGTACTTC. The encoded protein is CASSYSDRGYEQYF.

This clone was seen at least ten times. This chain joins TRBV7-3 and TRBJ2-5, with D possibly TRBD2 on 5 matching bases. Germline V gene sequence: CDR1 SGHTA, CDR2 FQGTGA. V was trimmed by 0 bases and J by 5 bases, leaving 13 bases between them. There are 15 residues in the CDR3. CDR3 protein: CASSLTPSQGETQYF. The CDR3 DNA reads TGTGCCAGCAGCTTAACCCCTAGCCAAGGGGAGACCCAGTACTTC.

This chain joins TRBV19 and TRBJ2-1; the match to TRBD2 covers 8 bases. J was trimmed by 4 bases and V by 7 bases; bases with no gene match: 3. The CDR3 is 13 residues long. Germline loops: CDR1 LNHDA, CDR2 SQIVND (reference sequence). The CDR3 DNA follows: TGTGCCAGTAAGGTAGCGGGATACAATGAGCAGTTCTTC. This gives the protein CASKVAGYNEQFF.

This chain uses TRBV5-1 with TRBJ1-2; 7 bases fit TRBD1. Trimming removed 4 bases from V and 5 bases from J; junction bases left unmatched: 5. Germline-derived CDR1 and CDR2 are SGHRS and YFSETQ. The CDR3 has 13 residues. CDR3 DNA sequence: TGCGCCAGCAGCATGGGACAGCAATATGGCTACACCTTC. This gives the protein CASSMGQQYGYTF.

Only a few counts were recorded for this clone. The chain recombines TRBV18 with TRBJ2-1; D might be TRBD2 (6 bases). Per germline, CDR1 KGHSH and CDR2 LQKENI. The CDR3 sequence is 15 residues long. V shed 0 bases and J shed 8 bases, with 14 bases lying between them. CDR3 region: CASSPPRGGGDEQFF. In nucleotides, the CDR3 is TGTGCCAGCTCACCACCGCGCGGAGGAGGGGATGAGCAGTTCTTC.

The chain has TRBV23-1 and TRBJ2-7, with D possibly matching TRBD1 (5 bases). TRBV23-1 is an ORF, with its function uncertain. V was shortened by 3 bases and J by 3 bases, with 21 bases between the two germline ends. The CDR3 loop spans 17 amino acids. The CDR3 DNA sequence: TGCGCCAGCAGTCATATAGCACAGGTCCCAATTGTCTACGAGCAGTACTTC. Its translation: CASSHIAQVPIVYEQYF.

The DNA of the CDR3 is TGTGCCAGCAGCACGGGACTAGGCTACAATGAGCAGTTCTTC. Translating gives CASSTGLGYNEQFF. The chain recombines TRBV7-9 with TRBJ2-1; 8 bases are shared with TRBD2. The CDR3 has 14 amino acids. The germline V gene encodes CDR1 SEHNR and CDR2 FQNEAQ (reference sequence). V lost 5 bases and J lost 3; bases outside the gene matches: 3. The full variable domain, its missing parts supplied by reference TRBV7-9 and TRBJ2-1, is DTGVSQNPRHKITKRGQNVTFRCDPISEHNRLYWYRQTLGQGPEFLTYFQNEAQLEKSRLLSDRFSAERPKGSFSTLEIQRTEQGDSAMYLCASSTGLGYNEQFFGPGTRLTVL.

The count of this clone is one. The chain employs TRBV7-6 and TRBJ2-1; TRBD2 matches 11 bases. Germline-derived CDR1 and CDR2 are SGHVS and FNYEAQ. This CDR3 has 16 residues. V lost 5 bases to trimming and J lost 6 bases; unmatched junction nucleotides: 9. The CDR3 coding sequence is TGTGCCAGCAGCCATCCACTAGCGGGAGTGGGCAATGAGCAGTTCTTC. Amino acids: CASSHPLAGVGNEQFF.